This T cell receptor beta chain was captured in a study of blood T cell repertoires in COVID-19. Study as a whole: Whether acute or convalescent, the COVID-19 samples came from the United States, Italy and Spain. PBMCs, B-cell-depleted T cells, or T cells were the source of the cDNA or gDNA that made up the material.

The age range of participants was 18 to 89 years, with residence in roughly 25 US areas. The junction had 2 bases not matched to a gene; V was cut back by 0 bases and J by 10 bases. The CDR3 extends over 12 amino acids. Looked up from germline, CDR1 is WSHSY and CDR2 is SAAADI. Libraries were prepared by immunoSEQ multiplex PCR; TCRdb keeps only in-frame clonotypes and omits some of them. The repertoire holds some 190,000 clones, 80% seen once, with 3.5% to 5.5% in the top ten. This TCR derives from a man aged 30 to 45 with acute COVID-19. The chain recombines TRBV10-2 with TRBJ1-2, with 7 bases fitting TRBD1. The material sequenced was PBMCs or T cells enriched from blood (not recorded which). The chain's CDR3 is CASSESGGDYTF. The CDR3 DNA reads as TGCGCCAGCAGTGAGTCAGGGGGCGACTACACCTTC.